One sample yielded the 8 T cell receptor beta chains listed below, sequenced in a study of blood T cell repertoires in COVID-19. Method: immunoSEQ multiplex PCR; TCRdb's copy keeps in-frame clones and lacks some. The profile shows 60,000 to 85,000 clones, roughly 90% of them singletons. The source material was peripheral blood. The receptor source for this set is a man in his forties with COVID-19, enrolled during active disease.

This rearrangement joins TRBV6-5 to TRBJ1-1; D may be TRBD1 (5 bases). V was pared by 6 bases and J by 1 base, with 12 bases between. Germline CDR1 and CDR2: MNHEY and SVGAGI. The CDR3 length is 14 residues. This CDR3 reads CASSLSQGNTEAFF. The CDR3 DNA sequence: TGTGCCAGCAGCCTCAGCCAGGGGAACACTGAAGCTTTCTTT.

The rearrangement joins TRBV3-1 (or the pseudogene TRBV3-2) to TRBJ2-3, with 7 positions matching TRBD1. Trimming at V came to 1 base and at J to 6 bases, leaving 7 bases not matched to a gene. The CDR3 spans 15 residues. In germline, CDR1 is LGHDT, CDR2 YNNKEL (reference sequence). CDR3 DNA sequence: TGTGCCAGCAGCCAAGTCGGGCAGGGGGTGGATACGCAGTATTTT. Translated, it gives CASSQVGQGVDTQYF.

This clone was observed once. The V call is TRBV5-6, the J call TRBJ2-1, with TRBD2 matching 8 bases. This CDR3 spans 14 amino acids. Germline V CDR1 and CDR2: SGHDT, YYEEEE. V dropped 0 bases and J dropped 8; count of bases not matched to a gene: 4. The CDR3 spells CASSLVAGGDEQFF. Here the CDR3 DNA reads TGTGCCAGCAGCTTGGTGGCGGGGGGCGATGAGCAGTTCTTC. Full variable domain (missing parts from reference TRBV5-6 and TRBJ2-1): DAGVTQSPTHLIKTRGQQVTLRCSPKSGHDTVSWYQQALGQGPQFIFQYYEEEERQRGNFPDRFSGHQFPNYSSELNVNALLLGDSALYLCASSLVAGGDEQFFGPGTRLTVL.

This chain uses TRBV4-2 with TRBJ1-2, with D unclear. Germline assignment: CDR1 LGHNA and CDR2 YNFKEQ. The CDR3 runs to 22 residues. V shed 1 base and J shed 1 base, with 31 bases lying between them. The CDR3 spells CASSQVVTGRESPFTFNYGYTF. In DNA, the CDR3 is TGTGCCAGCAGCCAAGTAGTGACGGGTCGTGAGTCCCCATTCACTTTTAACTATGGCTACACCTTC.

The chain uses TRBV6-1 and TRBJ1-2; D ambiguous. Trimming removed 2 bases from V and 2 bases from J, with 12 bases in between. The CDR3 consists of 15 residues. Per the germline V gene, CDR1 is MNHNS and CDR2 is SASEGT. The CDR3 protein is CASSERRDNNYGYTF. The CDR3 bases are TGTGCCAGCAGTGAAAGGAGGGATAACAACTATGGCTACACCTTC.

This rearrangement joins TRBV27 to TRBJ1-3; 8 nucleotides agree with TRBD1. With V trimmed by 5 bases and J by 5 bases, 8 bases remained unmatched. Germline lookup yields CDR1 MNHEY and CDR2 SMNVEV (reference sequence). The CDR3 length is 15 residues. In DNA form, the CDR3 reads TGTGCCAGCAGTCCAAGGACAGGGAATAGAAACACCATATATTTT. It yields the protein CASSPRTGNRNTIYF.

J is TRBJ1-5 and V is TRBV15; D is perhaps TRBD1 (5 bases). Trimming pared 4 bases from V and 6 bases from J, leaving 13 bases between. CDR3 length: 14 amino acids. The germline V gene has CDR1 LNHNV and CDR2 YYDKDF (reference sequence). CDR3 loop: CATSTRQTGQPQHF. The DNA of the CDR3 is TGTGCCACCAGCACTCGACAGACCGGTCAGCCCCAGCATTTT.

V gene TRBV28 combines with J gene TRBJ2-7, with D unclear. The CDR3 is made up of 14 amino acids. Deletions cut 2 bases from V and 0 bases from J, with 8 bases between. Germline-derived CDR1 and CDR2 are MDHEN and SYDVKM. The CDR3 nucleotides are TGTGCCAGCAGTTTAGGCGGCAACTCCTACGAGCAGTACTTC. It yields the protein CASSLGGNSYEQYF.